This T cell receptor (beta chain) originates from a study of blood T cells in healthy people across ages. Study results and caveats: Investigators viewed diversity estimates from one million T cells as underestimates, the study reported.

Per germline, CDR1 SGHTA and CDR2 FQGTGA. Losses at the gene ends were 5 bases for V and 10 bases for J; bases not matched to a gene: 16. The CDR3 is made up of 17 amino acids. A sample-barcoded 5' primer and a J-beta primer mix were used in a second PCR of roughly 7 to 11 cycles. Through a template-switch adaptor with 12 random nucleotides, each cDNA molecule received a tag. Each CDR3 protein is one row after TCRdb ran MiXCR on the 5' RACE reads. The sample holds roughly 730,000 distinct CDR3 sequences; approximately 60% are singletons and the top ten take around a quarter. This clonotype was recorded a few times. Its antigen is undetermined. Each sample yielded at least 7 million isolated PBMCs.

V gene TRBV7-3 combines with J gene TRBJ2-1; 11 bases line up with TRBD2. The source of this sequence is a man in his forties or fifties in good health. Sequenced material: blood. CDR3 residues: CASSALVLAGASGEQFF. The CDR3 coding sequence is TGTGCCAGCAGCGCCTTAGTACTAGCGGGAGCGTCTGGGGAGCAGTTCTTC.